Listed below are T cell receptor beta chains from one sample, sequenced in a study of CD8+ T cells in alopecia areata. Repertoires were generated with immunoSEQ multiplex PCR, while TCRdb's copy carries only in-frame clones and drops some. The data show about 98,000 clones, with roughly two fifths seen just once and roughly 0.79% held by the top ten. Source material: CD4+ T cells sorted from blood. All receptors come from a human donor with alopecia areata. Both conserved end residues are part of each CDR3. D genes are given only for firm matches. Clone size is shown for a subset of rows, as once, few, many or a class of expanded clone.

J | V | size | D | DNA | CDR3
TRBJ2-7 | TRBV4-1 | . | . | TGCGCCAGCAGCCAATTAGGACACGAGTACGAGCAGTACTTC | CASSQLGHEYEQYF
TRBJ2-5 | TRBV30 | . | TRBD1 | TGTGCCTGGAGTGGTAGAGAGGGGGCTGTGACCCAGTACTTC | CAWSGREGAVTQYF
TRBJ2-1 | TRBV7-2 | . | . | TGTGCCAGCAGCCCTATTGAAAGCTCCTACAATGAGCAGTTCTTC | CASSPIESSYNEQFF
TRBJ2-2 | TRBV5-1 | few | . | TGCTGCAGCAGCTTGGGACTGGACAACACCGGGGAGCTGTTTTTT | CCSSLGLDNTGELFF
TRBJ2-7 | TRBV6-1 | . | . | TGTGCCAGCAACAGGATGGGTTACGAGCAGTACTTC | CASNRMGYEQYF
TRBJ1-4 | TRBV4-2 | . | TRBD1 | TGTGCCAGCAGCCAAGAGACAGGGGGCAGTGAAAAACTGTTTTTT | CASSQETGGSEKLFF
TRBJ2-6 | TRBV29-1 | few | . | TGCAGCGTTGGGAGATCTGGGGCCAACGTCCTGACTTTC | CSVGRSGANVLTF
TRBJ2-7 | TRBV7-9 | . | . | TGTGCCAGCAGCCCCGACACGAGCTCCTACGAGCAGTACTTC | CASSPDTSSYEQYF
TRBJ2-5 | TRBV29-1 | . | . | TGCAGCGCCCTGCTGGGGGCCGGGACCCAGTACTTC | CSALLGAGTQYF
TRBJ1-1 | TRBV7-8 | few | . | TGTGCCAGCAGCCTTGAGAGGAGGAGAAAAGCTTTCTTT | CASSLERRRKAFF
TRBJ1-2 | TRBV29-1 | . | TRBD1 | TGCAGCGTTGAAAGGGGGACAGCGAACAGTTACGGCTACACCTTC | CSVERGTANSYGYTF
TRBJ1-1 | TRBV23-1 | few | TRBD1 | TGCGCCAGCAGTCAATCCACAGGGGTGGGCACTGAAGCTTTCTTT | CASSQSTGVGTEAFF
TRBJ1-1 | TRBV30 | . | . | TGTGCCTGGAGTGCCTATCGGGGATTTGGTGGTACGAACACTGAAGCTTTCTTT | CAWSAYRGFGGTNTEAFF
TRBJ2-7 | TRBV28 | few | . | TGTGCCAGCAGTGGGACCAGAACCTACGAGCAGTACTTC | CASSGTRTYEQYF
TRBJ2-5 | TRBV25-1 | few | . | TGTGCCAGCAGTGAACCGGCAGGGAAAGAGACCCAGTACTTC | CASSEPAGKETQYF
TRBJ2-5 | TRBV20-1 | . | . | TGCAGTGCTAGGGAACAAGAGACCCAGTACTTC | CSAREQETQYF
TRBJ2-5 | TRBV6-6 | . | TRBD1 | TGTGCCAGCAGTTACTCGACAGGGGGAGAGACCCAGTACTTC | CASSYSTGGETQYF
TRBJ2-1 | TRBV20-1 | . | . | TGCAGTGCTAGTGTTAATGAGCAGTTCTTC | CSASVNEQFF
TRBJ2-5 | TRBV28 | few | TRBD1 | TGTGCCAGCAGGGGTCCCGGGACAGGGCCGTACTTC | CASRGPGTGPYF
TRBJ2-5 | TRBV25-1 | . | . | TGTGCCAGCAGTGAATCCTTAGGAGGCCAAGAGACCCAGTACTTC | CASSESLGGQETQYF
TRBJ2-1 | TRBV4-3 | . | TRBD2 | TGCGCCAGCAGCCACGCCGGGAGGAGCTCCTACAATGAGCAGTTCTTC | CASSHAGRSSYNEQFF
TRBJ2-1 | TRBV5-1 | . | . | TGCGCCAGCAGCTTCCTAGGGCGGGGTAGTGAGCAGTTCTTC | CASSFLGRGSEQFF
TRBJ1-1 | TRBV28 | . | . | TGTGCCAGCAGTCTCCACGGAGGCAGAGGGTACACTGAAGCTTTCTTT | CASSLHGGRGYTEAFF
TRBJ1-6 | TRBV23-1 | few | . | TGCGCCAGCAGTCATGATCTGACGGATTCACCCCTCCACTTT | CASSHDLTDSPLHF
TRBJ2-7 | TRBV27 | . | . | TGTGCCAGCAGTCCCTACCCACCATCCATCGGCTACGAGCAGTACTTC | CASSPYPPSIGYEQYF
TRBJ1-5 | TRBV30 | . | . | TGTGCCTGGAGTGTGTGGGAGTATAGCAATCAGCCCCAGCATTTT | CAWSVWEYSNQPQHF
TRBJ2-5 | TRBV29-1 | . | . | TGCAGCGTTGGATTTGAAGAGACCCAGTACTTC | CSVGFEETQYF